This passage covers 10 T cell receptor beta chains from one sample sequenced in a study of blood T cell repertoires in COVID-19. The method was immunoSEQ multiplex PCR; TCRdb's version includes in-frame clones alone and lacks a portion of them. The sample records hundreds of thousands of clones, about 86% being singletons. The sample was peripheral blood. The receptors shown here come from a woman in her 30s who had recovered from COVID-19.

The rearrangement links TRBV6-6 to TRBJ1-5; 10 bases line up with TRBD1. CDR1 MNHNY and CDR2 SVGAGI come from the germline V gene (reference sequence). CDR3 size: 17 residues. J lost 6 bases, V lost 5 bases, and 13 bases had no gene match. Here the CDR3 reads CASSPEIGQGGGQPQHF. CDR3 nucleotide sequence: TGTGCCAGCAGTCCCGAGATCGGACAGGGGGGGGGTCAGCCCCAGCATTTT.

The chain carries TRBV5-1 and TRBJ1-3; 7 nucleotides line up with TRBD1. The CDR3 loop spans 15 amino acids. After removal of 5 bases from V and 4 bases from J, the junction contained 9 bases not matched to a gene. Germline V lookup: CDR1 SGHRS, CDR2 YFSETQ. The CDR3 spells CASRRDRAAGNTIYF. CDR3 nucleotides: TGCGCCAGCAGACGAGACAGGGCTGCAGGAAACACCATATATTTT. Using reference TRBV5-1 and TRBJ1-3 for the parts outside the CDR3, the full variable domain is KAGVTQTPRYLIKTRGQQVTLSCSPISGHRSVSWYQQTPGQGLQFLFEYFSETQRNKGNFPGRFSGRQFSNSRSEMNVSTLELGDSALYLCASRRDRAAGNTIYFGEGSWLTVV.

The CDR3 DNA is TGTGCCAGCAGCTTAAGGGGACAGGCGGGTTCCTACGAGCAGTACTTC. It yields the protein CASSLRGQAGSYEQYF. The rearrangement uses TRBV7-2 and TRBJ2-7; 8 bases fit TRBD1. Germline V gene sequence: CDR1 SGHTA, CDR2 FQGNSA. This CDR3 region has 16 residues. V lost 2 bases and J lost 1; bases outside the gene matches: 7.

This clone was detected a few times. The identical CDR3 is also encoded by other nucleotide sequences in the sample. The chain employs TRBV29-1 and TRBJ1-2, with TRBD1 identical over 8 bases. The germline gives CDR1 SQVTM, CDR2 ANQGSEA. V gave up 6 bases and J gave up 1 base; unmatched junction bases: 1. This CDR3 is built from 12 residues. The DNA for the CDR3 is TGCAGCGTGGACAGGGTTAACTATGGCTACACCTTC. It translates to CSVDRVNYGYTF.

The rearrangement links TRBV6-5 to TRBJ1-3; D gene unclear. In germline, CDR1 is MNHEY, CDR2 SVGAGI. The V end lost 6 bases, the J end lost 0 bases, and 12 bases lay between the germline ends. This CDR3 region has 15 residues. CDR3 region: CASRSDSSSGNTIYF. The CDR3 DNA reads TGTGCCAGCAGGTCGGACTCGAGCTCTGGAAACACCATATATTTT.

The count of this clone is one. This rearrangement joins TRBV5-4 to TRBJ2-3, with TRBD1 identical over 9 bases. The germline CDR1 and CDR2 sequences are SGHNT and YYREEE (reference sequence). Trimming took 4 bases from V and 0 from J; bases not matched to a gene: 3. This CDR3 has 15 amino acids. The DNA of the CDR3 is TGTGCCAGCAGCGTTGGACAGGGGAGCACAGATACGCAGTATTTT. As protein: CASSVGQGSTDTQYF.

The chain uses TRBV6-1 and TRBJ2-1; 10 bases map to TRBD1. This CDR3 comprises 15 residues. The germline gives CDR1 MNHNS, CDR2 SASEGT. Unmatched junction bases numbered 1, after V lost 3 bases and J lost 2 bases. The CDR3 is CASSDGTGAYNEQFF. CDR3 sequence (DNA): TGTGCCAGCAGTGACGGGACAGGGGCCTACAATGAGCAGTTCTTC.

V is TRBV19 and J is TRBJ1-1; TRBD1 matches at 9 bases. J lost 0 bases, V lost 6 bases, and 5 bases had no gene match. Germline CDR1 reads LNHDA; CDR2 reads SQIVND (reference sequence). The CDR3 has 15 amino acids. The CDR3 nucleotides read TGTGCCAGTAGATGGACAGGGGCTTTGAACACTGAAGCTTTCTTT. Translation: CASRWTGALNTEAFF. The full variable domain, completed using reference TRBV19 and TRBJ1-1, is DGGITQSPKYLFRKEGQNVTLSCEQNLNHDAMYWYRQDPGQGLRLIYYSQIVNDFQKGDIAEGYSVSREKKESFPLTVTSAQKNPTAFYLCASRWTGALNTEAFFGQGTRLTVV.

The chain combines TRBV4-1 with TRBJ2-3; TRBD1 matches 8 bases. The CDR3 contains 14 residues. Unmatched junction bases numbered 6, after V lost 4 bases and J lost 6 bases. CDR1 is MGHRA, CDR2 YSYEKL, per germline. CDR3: CASSRNRGADTQYF. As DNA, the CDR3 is TGCGCCAGCAGCCGAAACAGGGGGGCGGATACGCAGTATTTT.

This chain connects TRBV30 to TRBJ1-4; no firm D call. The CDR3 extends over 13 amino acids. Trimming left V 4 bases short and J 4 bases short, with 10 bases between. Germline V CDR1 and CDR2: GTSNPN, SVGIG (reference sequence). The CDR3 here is CAWNRVYNEKLFF. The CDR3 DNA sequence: TGTGCCTGGAACCGGGTCTATAATGAAAAACTGTTTTTT.